The 28 T cell receptor beta chains in this list originate from one sample, sequenced in a study of glioma-infiltrating T cells. Amplification of TCR alpha and beta CDR3 regions from RNA used iRepertoire nested multiplex PCR. TCRdb redid the calling of the multiplex PCR reads with MiXCR, one entry per CDR3 protein. The table lists about 400,000 distinct CDR3 sequences, 41% of them singletons, with approximately 12% in the top ten. The sample consisted of glioma tissue, nonneoplastic brain tissue, or PBMCs (not recorded which). Receptor source: a human donor with low-grade glioma or glioblastoma, undergoing nonglioma brain surgery, or in good health (not recorded which).

The chain employs TRBV7-9 and TRBJ2-7, with no clear D. The CDR3 is made up of 16 amino acids. V lost 5 bases, J lost 3 bases, and 20 bases lay in between. CDR1 SEHNR and CDR2 FQNEAQ come from the germline V gene (reference sequence). CDR3 amino acids: CASSLHTLTGYYEQYF. The CDR3, as DNA: TGTGCCAGCAGCCTTCACACTCTTACGGGCTACTACGAGCAGTACTTC. The variable domain in full, with the rest retrieved from reference TRBV7-9 and TRBJ2-7, is DTGVSQNPRHKITKRGQNVTFRCDPISEHNRLYWYRQTLGQGPEFLTYFQNEAQLEKSRLLSDRFSAERPKGSFSTLEIQRTEQGDSAMYLCASSLHTLTGYYEQYFGPGTRLTVT.

This clonotype was seen ten or more times. The chain joins TRBV25-1 to TRBJ1-5, with D uncertain. This CDR3 is built from 12 residues. Germline V gene data show CDR1 as MGHDK and CDR2 as SYGVNS. Trimming pared 4 bases from V and 2 bases from J, leaving 3 bases between. The CDR3 loop reads CASSGRNQPQHF. In DNA, the CDR3 is TGTGCCAGCAGTGGACGCAATCAGCCCCAGCATTTT.

Of note for this clonotype: A much larger clone sits a single nucleotide away, making a read error possible. The CDR3 nucleotides read TGTGCCAGCAGTGGACCCTCTCGGGGTGAGCCGTTCTTC. Translating gives CASSGPSRGEPFF. The chain employs TRBV28 and TRBJ2-1; D may be TRBD2 (5 bases). The CDR3 is made up of 13 amino acids. In germline, CDR1 is MDHEN, CDR2 SYDVKM.

Ten or more counts support this clonotype. The rearrangement joins TRBV7-2 to TRBJ1-6; maybe TRBD1 (5 bases). This CDR3 has 13 residues. Per the germline V gene, CDR1 is SGHTA and CDR2 is FQGNSA. V was shortened by 5 bases and J by 7 bases, with 9 bases between the two germline ends. The CDR3 reads CASSPNRNSPLHF. The CDR3 DNA follows: TGTGCCAGCAGCCCGAACAGGAATTCACCCCTCCACTTT.

Points on this clonotype: A much larger clone lies one base from this, so it may be a read error. The chain uses TRBV27 and TRBJ2-7; TRBD2 matches at 9 bases. This CDR3 has 16 amino acids. With 2 bases clipped from V and 5 bases from J, the junction kept 10 bases outside the gene matches. Germline V gene lookup returns CDR1 MNHEY and CDR2 SMNVEV (reference sequence). This CDR3 is CASSLIGFSGSHEQYF. CDR3 nucleotide sequence: TGTGCCAGCAGTTTAATCGGGTTTAGCGGGAGCCACGAGCAGTACTTC.

On this clonotype itself: The junction shows a germline mismatch at one end, possibly a read error. J is TRBJ2-7 and V is TRBV10-3, with 10 positions matching TRBD2. This CDR3 is built from 16 residues. CDR1 ENHRY and CDR2 SYGVKD come from the germline V gene. This CDR3 is CAIRRTPGTSDYEEYF. Written as DNA, the CDR3 is TGTGCCATCAGACGGACCCCCGGGACTAGCGACTACGAGGAGTACTTC.

Regarding this clonotype: The junction shows a germline mismatch at one end, possibly a read error. This rearrangement joins TRBV7-6 to TRBJ2-7; TRBD1 might be the D (5 bases). This CDR3 spans 15 amino acids. CDR1 and CDR2 from the germline V gene are SGHVS and FNYEAQ. The CDR3 is CASGLQAHSLYEQYF. CDR3 sequence (DNA): TGTGCCAGCGGCTTACAGGCCCATTCCCTCTACGAGCAGTACTTC.

V usage is TRBV29-1 and J usage is TRBJ2-3; TRBD2 matches at 7 bases. The CDR3 has 13 residues. Trimming removed 3 bases from V and 3 bases from J; junction bases left unmatched: 3. Germline V gene sequence: CDR1 SQVTM, CDR2 ANQGSEA. CDR3 in DNA: TGCAGCGTTGATTGGGAGGGGACAGATACGCAGTATTTT. The encoded protein is CSVDWEGTDTQYF.

On this clonotype itself: Given a much more abundant clone one base away, this may be a read error. V and J are TRBV27 and TRBJ2-3; D gene ambiguous. Germline V gene data show CDR1 as MNHEY and CDR2 as SMNVEV (reference sequence). The CDR3 consists of 13 residues. CDR3 in DNA: TGTGCCAGCAGTCTAGGCCTCACAGATACGCAGTGTTTT. Its protein is CASSLGLTDTQCF.

The rearrangement links TRBV19 to TRBJ1-1; D is unclear. V gave up 4 bases and J gave up 0 bases, with 15 bases separating them. The CDR3 has 16 amino acids. The V gene's germline CDR1 is LNHDA and CDR2 SQIVND (reference sequence). As DNA, the CDR3 is TGTGCCAGTAGTACTGTGGGAACCCGTCTGAACACTGAAGCTTTCTTT. As protein: CASSTVGTRLNTEAFF.

This clonotype was counted ten times or more. The genes are TRBV7-9 and TRBJ1-2; D call uncertain. Trimming took 7 bases from V and 8 from J, leaving 17 bases between them. The length of the CDR3 is 13 residues. Looked up from germline, CDR1 is SEHNR and CDR2 is FQNEAQ (reference sequence). The CDR3 is CASTRHPLEGYTF. CDR3 sequence (DNA): TGTGCCAGCACTAGGCATCCGCTTGAGGGCTACACCTTC.

This clonotype showed up just once. The chain is built from TRBV6-5 and TRBJ2-3; TRBD1 matches at 7 bases. The CDR3 has 15 amino acids. Germline V gives CDR1 MNHEY, CDR2 SVGAGI. With V trimmed by 2 bases and J by 2 bases, 4 bases remained unmatched. The CDR3 DNA reads as TGTGCCAGCAGTTACGACAGGGAAGCCACAGATACGCAGTATTTT. Translating it yields CASSYDREATDTQYF.

In regard to this clonotype: A read error is possible here, since a much larger clone lies one base away. V and J are TRBV28 and TRBJ2-1; D may be TRBD1 (6 bases). CDR1 MDHEN and CDR2 SYDVKM come from the germline V gene. There are 12 residues in the CDR3. CDR3 region: CAGSRTENEQFF. CDR3 in DNA: TGTGCCGGCAGCCGGACAGAAAATGAGCAGTTCTTC.

A remark on this clonotype: This could be a read error, since a much larger clone is one nucleotide away. The rearrangement joins TRBV27 to TRBJ2-1; D uncertain. The CDR3 consists of 13 residues. Looked up from germline, CDR1 is MNHEY and CDR2 is SMNVEV (reference sequence). CDR3 amino acids: CAGSLSQYNEQFF. The DNA of the CDR3 is TGTGCCGGCAGTTTATCCCAGTACAATGAGCAGTTCTTC.

This clonotype was recorded only once. With a much larger clone just one base away, this may be a read error. V is TRBV20-1 and J is TRBJ1-1; D is ambiguous. Trimming pared 6 bases from V and 0 bases from J, leaving 26 bases between. Germline V gene sequence: CDR1 DFQATT, CDR2 SNEGSKA (reference sequence). The CDR3 extends over 18 amino acids. In DNA, the CDR3 is TGCAGTGCAATCCTTGAGGCGGTTTACTTTCTCATGAACACTGAAGCTTTCTTT. Protein sequence: CSAILEAVYFLMNTEAFF.

The table lists this clonotype with a few counts. This chain joins TRBV7-2 and TRBJ1-1; D might be TRBD1 (6 bases). Trimming cost V 4 bases and J 4 bases, with 10 bases left between them. The germline CDR1 and CDR2 sequences are SGHTA and FQGNSA. The CDR3 contains 13 residues. Here the CDR3 reads CASSSGAPTEAFF. The CDR3 DNA reads TGTGCCAGCAGCTCGGGGGCCCCCACTGAAGCTTTCTTT.

This clonotype has only a few counts. The rearrangement uses TRBV5-4 and TRBJ2-3; no definite D call. CDR3 size: 11 residues. Germline V gene lookup returns CDR1 SGHNT and CDR2 YYREEE (reference sequence). The DNA for the CDR3 is TGTTTGGACGCAGACACAGATACGCAGTATTTT. As protein: CLDADTDTQYF.

The chain uses TRBV20-1 and TRBJ1-6; a weak D match, TRBD1 (5 bases). The length of the CDR3 is 13 residues. Trimming pared 3 bases from V and 7 bases from J, leaving 10 bases between. The germline CDR1 and CDR2 sequences are DFQATT and SNEGSKA (reference sequence). CDR3 residues: CSARPPGNSPLHF. CDR3 sequence (DNA): TGCAGTGCTAGGCCGCCAGGGAATTCACCCCTCCACTTT.

The chain uses TRBV2 and TRBJ1-5; D possibly corresponds to TRBD1 (6 bases). The V and J ends lost 3 bases and 6 bases respectively, with 15 bases between them. Germline-derived CDR1 and CDR2 are SNHLY and FYNNEI. This CDR3 region has 15 residues. The CDR3 loop reads CASSDIDRPGQPQHF. The DNA of the CDR3 is TGTGCCAGCAGTGATATCGACAGGCCCGGTCAGCCCCAGCATTTT.

The V and J genes are TRBV6-6 and TRBJ2-2; TRBD2 is a possible D gene (5 bases). CDR3 length equals 12 residues. The germline V gene has CDR1 MNHNY and CDR2 SVGAGI (reference sequence). V lost 0 bases, J lost 15 bases, and 11 bases lay in between. The CDR3 reads CASSYSSGRVFF. The CDR3 nucleotides are TGTGCCAGCAGTTACTCAAGCGGTCGGGTGTTTTTT.

The rearrangement joins TRBV6-2 or TRBV6-3 to TRBJ2-7; 11 nucleotides match TRBD2. V was pared by 8 bases and J by 2 bases, with 8 bases of the junction left unmatched. This CDR3 is built from 15 residues. CDR1 is MNHEY, CDR2 SVGEGT, per germline. Here the CDR3 reads CASGDGTSGTYEQYF. CDR3 coding DNA: TGTGCCAGCGGAGATGGGACTAGCGGAACCTACGAGCAGTACTTC.

The genes are TRBV7-2 and TRBJ1-1; 7 bases are a match to TRBD1. Looked up from germline, CDR1 is SGHTA and CDR2 is FQGNSA. The CDR3 spans 16 residues. V shed 5 bases and J 1 base; nucleotides not matched to a gene: 10. This CDR3 reads CASSHYDRTGNTEAFF. CDR3 sequence (DNA): TGTGCCAGCAGCCATTATGACCGGACAGGGAACACTGAAGCTTTCTTT.

This clonotype was recorded many times. The chain combines TRBV6-2 or TRBV6-3 with TRBJ2-2; 9 bases fit TRBD2. From germline, CDR1 is MNHEY and CDR2 SVGEGT. The CDR3 consists of 19 residues. Germline trimming cut 7 bases from V and 2 bases from J; bases unmatched to any gene: 17. The CDR3 loop reads CASIRPLRGGAPNTGELFF. CDR3 nucleotides: TGTGCCAGCATACGACCTTTGCGGGGGGGCGCCCCAAACACCGGGGAGCTGTTTTTT.

As concerns this clonotype: A single base separates this from a much larger clone, so it may be a read error. The chain is built from TRBV28 and TRBJ1-2; 8 nucleotides match TRBD1. Germline CDR1 MDHEN, CDR2 SYDVKM. This CDR3 comprises 12 residues. J gave up 10 bases and V 3 bases, and 4 bases lay outside the gene matches. CDR3 in DNA: TGTGCCAGCAGTTTGTCAGGGGGCGCCTACACCTTC. Its translation is CASSLSGGAYTF.

Concerning this clonotype: With a much larger clone just one base away, this may be a read error. The gene calls are TRBV27 and TRBJ1-2, with a tentative D call TRBD1 (6 bases). CDR1 and CDR2 (germline): MNHEY, SMNVEV (reference sequence). The germline V and J ends were trimmed by 2 bases and 3 bases, with 10 bases remaining between them. The CDR3 runs 14 residues. DNA of the CDR3: TGTGCCAGCAGTTTAGGACAGACTTACTATGGCTACACCTTC. It is translated as CASSLGQTYYGYTF.

The chain recombines TRBV25-1 with TRBJ2-5, with D perhaps given as TRBD1 or TRBD2 (5 bases each). The CDR3 length is 18 residues. The V and J ends lost 6 bases and 2 bases respectively, with 25 bases between them. Germline CDR1 is MGHDK and CDR2 is SYGVNS. The CDR3 is CASSLGRRRGHLQETQYF. The DNA of the CDR3 is TGTGCCAGCAGCTTAGGAAGGAGACGGGGCCACCTTCAAGAGACCCAGTACTTC.

This clonotype has more than one count but fewer than ten. V gene TRBV4-1 combines with J gene TRBJ2-1; a weak D match, TRBD1 (5 bases). Germline V gene lookup returns CDR1 MGHRA and CDR2 YSYEKL. V lost 0 bases and J 6 bases, leaving 9 bases between the germline ends. CDR3 length: 14 residues. The CDR3: CASSQEAGPNEQFF. In nucleotides, the CDR3 is TGCGCCAGCAGCCAAGAAGCAGGGCCCAATGAGCAGTTCTTC.

A word on this clonotype: A much larger clone sits a single nucleotide away, making a read error possible. The chain links TRBV20-1 to TRBJ2-1, with D maybe TRBD2 (6 bases). Germline CDR1 DFQATT, CDR2 SNEGSKA (reference sequence). Between the trimmed V and J ends, which lost 6 bases and 15 bases, there was a span of 15 bases. This CDR3 comprises 10 residues. The CDR3 DNA follows: TGCAGTGCCACGAGACTAGACCGGTTCTTC. This sequence encodes CSATRLDRFF.